The clone carrying this TCR beta chain was detected a few times. Antigen specificity is unknown. Trimming removed 3 bases from V and 4 bases from J, with 18 bases in between. The CDR3 loop spans 16 amino acids. Germline CDR1 is LGHNA and CDR2 is YNFKEQ. This entry is derived from a study of response to subunit inactivated influenza vaccine. Whole-study results and caveats: Seasonal influenza vaccination, on each occasion, was suggested by the authors to recruit few new T cells.

Each CDR3 protein is one row after TCRdb ran MiXCR on the RT-PCR reads. The sample lists more than 450,000 distinct CDR3 sequences; roughly 12% were seen once. The J gene is TRBJ2-5, the V gene TRBV4-2, with a possible D match to TRBD1 (6 bases). This specimen consisted of PBMCs from blood, obtained on the day of vaccination. This clonotype originated in a man between 45 and 60 years old who received an inactivated influenza vaccine. The CDR3 sequence is CASSQGRPKGGETQYF. In nucleotides, the CDR3 is TGTGCCAGCAGCCAGGGACGGCCCAAAGGGGGAGAGACCCAGTACTTC.